The text below deals with one TCR beta chain. It lacks a known antigen. It has no much larger one-base neighbor in the sample; base qualities were not kept. This record belongs to a study of cytomegalovirus exposure and HLA in healthy donors (dated by TCRdb to about 2017). Context from the whole study: According to a later analysis, the 120 or so validation repertoires were produced on the same platform as the 700 or so repertoires of the first cohort. The study aimed to test whether cataloging public T cell receptors could reveal signatures of past pathogen exposure. A separate validation cohort of over 95 different subjects was used in addition to the approximately 640-subject first cohort. To predict cytomegalovirus infection status, the study combined high-throughput TCR immunosequencing, statistical association of individual TCRs with disease status, and machine learning. Overall study outcomes, separate from this receptor: The classifier was reported to diagnose cytomegalovirus status with high specificity and sensitivity in both the original cohort and the validation cohort. Most TCR sequences were seen in very few donors, while some public TCRs were found in many individuals. In vitro tests confirmed that a few of the cytomegalovirus-associated TCR beta chains recognize cytomegalovirus antigens. The validation cohort had no HLA typing available for a later analysis, so co-occurrence within that cohort was assessed over all 130 or so repertoires. A later analysis found that TCRs clustered in the first cohort also tended to co-occur in the 100 to 150 validation repertoires, with 94% of cluster scores above 0. The authors suggested that the approach could potentially be extended to other disease states and immunological phenotypes. The study listed approximately 150 TCR beta chains as associated with cytomegalovirus.

The donors belonged to the validation cohort of around 110 subjects, which was separate from the roughly 700-subject first cohort. V and J lose 6 bases and 4 bases, and a span of 14 bases separates them. Sequences SGDLS (CDR1) and YYNGEE (CDR2) are obtained from the germline V gene. From the cysteine through the phenylalanine, the CDR3 covers 13 amino acids. Only the CDR3 portion is preserved as DNA: 39 bases, with reading frame beginning at the first base. To prepare the library, the immunoSEQ multiplex PCR assay was applied. The published analysis was carried out like this. A statistical classification framework was built to diagnose cytomegalovirus status from the catalog of TCR beta chain sequences. The table comes from immuneACCESS by way of TCRdb, which keeps in-frame sequences with V and J called. Part of the clones is missing from these tables; in studies checked, under half for an unresolved V gene and the rest for unknown reasons. V and J calls and clone size are copied from that table; D and trimming were computed from the DNA. For this sample there are around 130,000 clones; approximately 89% appear just once. Clones ranked in the top ten supply over 3% of the sample.

This receptor chain uses TRBV9 and TRBJ2-7; a tentative D call is TRBD1 (5 bases match). Source material: PBMCs. The receptor was isolated from a young man in good health and CMV-seronegative. The CDR3 reads CASNKDSDYEQYF. The base sequence is TGTGCCAGCAACAAAGACAGTGATTACGAGCAGTACTTC. Joined to the reference TRBV9 and TRBJ2-7 proteins, this CDR3 gives the full variable domain: DSGVTQTPKHLITATGQRVTLRCSPRSGDLSVYWYQQSLDQGLQFLIQYYNGEERAKGNILERFSAQQFPDLHSELNLSSLELGDSALYFCASNKDSDYEQYFGPGTRLTVT.